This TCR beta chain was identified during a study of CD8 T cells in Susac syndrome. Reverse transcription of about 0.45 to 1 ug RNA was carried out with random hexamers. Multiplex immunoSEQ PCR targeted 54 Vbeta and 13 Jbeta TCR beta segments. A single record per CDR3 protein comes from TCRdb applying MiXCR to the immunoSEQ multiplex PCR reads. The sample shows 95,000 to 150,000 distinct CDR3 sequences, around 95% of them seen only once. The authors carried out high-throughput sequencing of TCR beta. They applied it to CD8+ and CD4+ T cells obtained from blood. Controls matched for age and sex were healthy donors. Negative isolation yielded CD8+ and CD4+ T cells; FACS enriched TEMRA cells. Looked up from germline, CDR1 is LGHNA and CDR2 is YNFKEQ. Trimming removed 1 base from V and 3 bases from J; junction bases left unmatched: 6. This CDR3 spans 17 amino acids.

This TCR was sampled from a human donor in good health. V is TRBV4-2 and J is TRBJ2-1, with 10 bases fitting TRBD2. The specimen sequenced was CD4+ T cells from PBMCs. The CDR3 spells CASSQGGLAEIYNEQFF. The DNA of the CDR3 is TGTGCCAGCAGCCAAGGAGGACTAGCGGAGATCTACAATGAGCAGTTCTTC.